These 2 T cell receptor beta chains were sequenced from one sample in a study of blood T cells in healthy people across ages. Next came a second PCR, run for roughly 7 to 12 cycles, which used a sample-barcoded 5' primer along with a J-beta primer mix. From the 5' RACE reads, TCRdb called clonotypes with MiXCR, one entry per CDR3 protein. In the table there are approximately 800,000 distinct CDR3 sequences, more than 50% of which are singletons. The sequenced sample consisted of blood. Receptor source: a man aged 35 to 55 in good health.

The CDR3: CASTSVYDVDTQYF. In nucleotides, the CDR3 is TGTGCCAGCACTAGTGTGTACGACGTAGATACGCAGTATTTT. The chain uses TRBV11-2 and TRBJ2-3, with no clear D. V lost 7 bases, J lost 5 bases, and 16 bases lay in between. Per germline, CDR1 SGHAT and CDR2 FQNNGV. CDR3 size: 14 residues.

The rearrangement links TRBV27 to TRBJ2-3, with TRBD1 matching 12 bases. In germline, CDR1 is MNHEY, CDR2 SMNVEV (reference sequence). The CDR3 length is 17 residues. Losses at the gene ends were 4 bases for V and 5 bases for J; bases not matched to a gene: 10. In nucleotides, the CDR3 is TGTGCCAGCAGTTCAAGATCCGGGACAGGGGGCCTAGATACGCAGTATTTT. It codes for CASSSRSGTGGLDTQYF.